Listed below are T cell receptor beta chains from one sample, sequenced in a study of long-term antiretroviral therapy in people with HIV. Method: immunoSEQ multiplex PCR; TCRdb's copy keeps in-frame clones and lacks some. The data show approximately 34,000 clones, with roughly four fifths seen just once and 6.2% held by the top ten. This material consisted of unsorted PBMCs, taken 1 year after starting antiretroviral therapy. The receptor set was obtained from a man between 18 and 35 years old with HIV. The CDR3 runs from the conserved cysteine through the conserved F or W. D genes are given only for firm matches. A row's size may be missing; if present it is once, few, many or a size class.

D: -; V: TRBV5-6; J: TRBJ2-7; size: -; CDR3: CASSLRGYEQYF; DNA: TGTGCCAGCAGCCTAAGGGGTTACGAGCAGTACTTC
D: TRBD2; V: TRBV9; J: TRBJ2-7; size: -; CDR3: CASSVSGSGAGEQYF; DNA: TGTGCCAGCAGCGTTAGCGGGAGTGGCGCGGGGGAGCAGTACTTC
D: -; V: TRBV4-3; J: TRBJ2-7; size: -; CDR3: CASSQDIGGWTGTFYEQYF; DNA: TGCGCCAGCAGCCAAGATATTGGGGGTTGGACCGGGACGTTCTACGAGCAGTACTTC
D: -; V: TRBV19; J: TRBJ1-2; size: -; CDR3: CASSMMGKDGYTF; DNA: TGTGCCAGTAGTATGATGGGGAAGGATGGCTACACCTTC
D: -; V: TRBV10-3; J: TRBJ1-1; size: -; CDR3: CAISESLDLGTEAFF; DNA: TGTGCCATCAGTGAGTCGTTGGACTTAGGCACTGAAGCTTTCTTT
D: -; V: TRBV10-2; J: TRBJ2-7; size: -; CDR3: CASSDPLWGYEQYF; DNA: TGCGCCAGCAGTGACCCCCTATGGGGCTACGAGCAGTACTTC
D: TRBD2; V: TRBV7-8; J: TRBJ2-3; size: -; CDR3: CASSLAGLAGSTDTQYF; DNA: TGTGCCAGCAGCTTAGCAGGACTAGCGGGGTCGACAGATACGCAGTATTTT
D: TRBD1; V: TRBV28; J: TRBJ1-1; size: once; CDR3: CACNPPDRGLEAFF; DNA: TGTGCCTGCAACCCCCCCGACAGGGGGCTTGAAGCTTTCTTT
D: -; V: TRBV4-1; J: TRBJ1-2; size: -; CDR3: CASSSRDKRRTVFF; DNA: TGCGCCAGCAGCTCCCGGGATAAAAGACGAACGGTGTTCTTC
D: -; V: TRBV5-1; J: TRBJ2-1; size: -; CDR3: CASSPRTVPRGYNEQFF; DNA: TGCGCCAGCAGCCCTCGTACAGTCCCTAGGGGCTACAATGAGCAGTTCTTC
D: TRBD1; V: TRBV18; J: TRBJ2-7; size: once; CDR3: CASSPRGPGQGEQYF; DNA: TGTGCCAGCTCACCACGGGGTCCCGGACAGGGCGAGCAGTACTTC
D: -; V: TRBV10-3; J: TRBJ2-2; size: -; CDR3: CAISEFSKWDTGELFF; DNA: TGTGCCATCAGTGAGTTCAGTAAATGGGACACCGGGGAGCTGTTTTTT
D: -; V: TRBV7-9; J: TRBJ2-5; size: -; CDR3: CASRTGSPGQETQYF; DNA: TGTGCCAGCAGAACGGGCTCCCCGGGTCAGGAGACCCAGTACTTC
D: -; V: TRBV5-6; J: TRBJ2-7; size: -; CDR3: CASSFEGWHEQYF; DNA: TGTGCCAGCAGCTTTGAGGGCTGGCACGAGCAGTACTTC
D: -; V: TRBV4-1; J: TRBJ1-5; size: few; CDR3: CASSQDQTPGNQPQHF; DNA: TGCGCCAGCAGCCAAGATCAGACTCCGGGCAATCAGCCCCAGCATTTT
D: TRBD1; V: TRBV5-8; J: TRBJ1-2; size: -; CDR3: CASSRGTGEGYTF; DNA: TGTGCCAGCAGCCGAGGGACAGGGGAAGGCTACACCTTC
D: TRBD1; V: TRBV4-3; J: TRBJ2-2; size: -; CDR3: CASSLRTGTANTGELFF; DNA: TGCGCCAGCAGCCTCCGAACCGGGACAGCGAACACCGGGGAGCTGTTTTTT
D: -; V: TRBV7-3; J: TRBJ2-1; size: once; CDR3: CASSNSGSYNEQFF; DNA: TGTGCCAGCAGCAATAGCGGCTCCTACAATGAGCAGTTCTTC
D: -; V: TRBV28; J: TRBJ2-7; size: -; CDR3: CASSSPFAQPYEQYF; DNA: TGTGCCAGCAGTTCCCCGTTTGCCCAGCCCTACGAGCAGTACTTC
D: TRBD2; V: TRBV4-3; J: TRBJ2-7; size: once; CDR3: CASSQDVTSGPYEQYF; DNA: TGCGCCAGCAGCCAAGATGTGACTAGCGGACCCTACGAGCAGTACTTC
D: TRBD1; V: TRBV27; J: TRBJ1-1; size: -; CDR3: CASSFSTGGEAFF; DNA: TGTGCCAGCAGTTTCTCGACAGGGGGTGAAGCTTTCTTT